The sequence of this TCR beta chain was determined in a study of blood T cells in healthy people across ages. Through a sample-barcoded 5' primer and a J-beta primer mix, a second PCR was run for about 6 to 11 cycles. Every single cDNA molecule received a tag from a template-switch adaptor with 12 random nucleotides. TCRdb reprocessed the 5' RACE reads with MiXCR, giving one entry per CDR3 protein. The sample includes 1.5 million to 2 million distinct CDR3 sequences, about two fifths of them seen just once. Healthy Caucasian individuals from Russia aged about 6 to 95 were enrolled as donors. The CDR3 is 15 residues long. Between the trimmed V and J ends, which lost 3 bases and 7 bases, there was a span of 17 bases. Germline CDR1 SGHRS, CDR2 YFSETQ.

Specimen: blood. The sequence derives from a human donor in good health. The chain has TRBV5-1 and TRBJ2-1, with a weak D call TRBD1 (6 bases). The CDR3 is CASSSTGTWTNEQFF. The CDR3 coding sequence is TGCGCCAGCAGCTCAACAGGGACATGGACGAATGAGCAGTTCTTC. The full variable domain, rest sourced from reference TRBV5-1 and TRBJ2-1, is KAGVTQTPRYLIKTRGQQVTLSCSPISGHRSVSWYQQTPGQGLQFLFEYFSETQRNKGNFPGRFSGRQFSNSRSEMNVSTLELGDSALYLCASSSTGTWTNEQFFGPGTRLTVL.